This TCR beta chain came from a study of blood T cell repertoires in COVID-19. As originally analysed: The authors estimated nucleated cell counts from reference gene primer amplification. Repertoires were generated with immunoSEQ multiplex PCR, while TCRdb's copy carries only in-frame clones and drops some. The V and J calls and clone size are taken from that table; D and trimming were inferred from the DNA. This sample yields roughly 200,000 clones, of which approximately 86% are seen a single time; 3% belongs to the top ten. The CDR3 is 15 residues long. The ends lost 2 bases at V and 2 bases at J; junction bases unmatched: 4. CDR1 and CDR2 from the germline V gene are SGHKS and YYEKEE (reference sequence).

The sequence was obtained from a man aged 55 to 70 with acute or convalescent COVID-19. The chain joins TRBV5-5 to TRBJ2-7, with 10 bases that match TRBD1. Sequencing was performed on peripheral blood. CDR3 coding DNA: TGTGCCAGCAGCTTAAGCGGGACAGGGGCCTACGAGCAGTACTTC. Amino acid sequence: CASSLSGTGAYEQYF.